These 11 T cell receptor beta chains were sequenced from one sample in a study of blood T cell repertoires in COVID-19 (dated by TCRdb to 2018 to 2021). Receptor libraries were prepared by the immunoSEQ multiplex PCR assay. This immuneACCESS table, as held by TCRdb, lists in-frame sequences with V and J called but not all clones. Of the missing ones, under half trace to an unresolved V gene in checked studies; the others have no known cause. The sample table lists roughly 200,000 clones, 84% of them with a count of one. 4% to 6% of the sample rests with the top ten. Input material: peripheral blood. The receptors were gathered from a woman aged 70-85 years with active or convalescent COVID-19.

The CDR3, as DNA: TGTGCCAGCAGCCTTACAGTGGGAGGGGATGGCTACACCTTC. As protein: CASSLTVGGDGYTF. This sequence joins TRBV28 and TRBJ1-2; perhaps TRBD1 as D (5 bases). The CDR3 is 14 residues long. V lost 6 bases and J lost 6, with 17 bases in between. The germline gives CDR1 MDHEN, CDR2 SYDVKM.

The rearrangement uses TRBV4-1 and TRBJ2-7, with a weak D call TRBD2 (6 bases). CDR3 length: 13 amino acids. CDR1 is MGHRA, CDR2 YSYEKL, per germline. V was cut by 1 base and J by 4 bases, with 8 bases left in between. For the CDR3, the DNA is TGCGCCAGCAGCCAAGGTCGGGAGTACGAGCAGTACTTC. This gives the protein CASSQGREYEQYF.

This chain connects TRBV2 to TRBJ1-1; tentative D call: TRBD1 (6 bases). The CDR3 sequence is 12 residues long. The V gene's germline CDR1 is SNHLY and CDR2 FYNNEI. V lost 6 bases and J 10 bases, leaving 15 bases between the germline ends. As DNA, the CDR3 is TGTGCCAGCAGCGTACAGGGATCCTCAGCTTTCTTT. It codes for CASSVQGSSAFF.

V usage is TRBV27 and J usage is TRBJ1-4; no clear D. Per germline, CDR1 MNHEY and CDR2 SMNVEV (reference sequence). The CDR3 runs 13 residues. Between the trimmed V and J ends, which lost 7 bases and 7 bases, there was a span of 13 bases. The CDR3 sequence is CASTEAEGEKLFF. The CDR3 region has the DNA TGTGCCAGCACGGAGGCGGAGGGTGAAAAACTGTTTTTT.

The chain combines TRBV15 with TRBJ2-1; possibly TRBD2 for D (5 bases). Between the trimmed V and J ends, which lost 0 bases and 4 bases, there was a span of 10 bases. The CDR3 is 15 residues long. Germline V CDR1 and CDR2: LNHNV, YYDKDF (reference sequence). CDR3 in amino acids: CATSRDARRYNEQFF. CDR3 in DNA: TGTGCCACCAGCAGAGATGCTCGGAGGTACAATGAGCAGTTCTTC.

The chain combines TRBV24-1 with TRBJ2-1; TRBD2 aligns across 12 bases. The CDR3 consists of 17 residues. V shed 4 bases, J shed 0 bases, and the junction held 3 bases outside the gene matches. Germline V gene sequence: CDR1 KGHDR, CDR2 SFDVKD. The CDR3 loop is CATSDTSGRSSYNEQFF. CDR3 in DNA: TGTGCCACCAGTGACACTAGCGGGAGGAGCTCCTACAATGAGCAGTTCTTC.

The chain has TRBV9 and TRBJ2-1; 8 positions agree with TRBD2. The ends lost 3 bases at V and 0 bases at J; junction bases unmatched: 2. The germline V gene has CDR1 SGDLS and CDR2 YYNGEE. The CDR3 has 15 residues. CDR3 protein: CASSAGRDSYNEQFF. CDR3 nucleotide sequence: TGTGCCAGCAGCGCCGGGAGGGACTCCTACAATGAGCAGTTCTTC.

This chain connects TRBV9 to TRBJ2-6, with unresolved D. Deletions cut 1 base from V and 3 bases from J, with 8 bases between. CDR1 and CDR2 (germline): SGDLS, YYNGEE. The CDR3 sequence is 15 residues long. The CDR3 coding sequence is TGTGCCAGCAGCGTATCCCGACTTGGGGCCAACGTCCTGACTTTC. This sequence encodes CASSVSRLGANVLTF. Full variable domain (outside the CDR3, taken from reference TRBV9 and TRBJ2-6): DSGVTQTPKHLITATGQRVTLRCSPRSGDLSVYWYQQSLDQGLQFLIQYYNGEERAKGNILERFSAQQFPDLHSELNLSSLELGDSALYFCASSVSRLGANVLTFGAGSRLTVL.

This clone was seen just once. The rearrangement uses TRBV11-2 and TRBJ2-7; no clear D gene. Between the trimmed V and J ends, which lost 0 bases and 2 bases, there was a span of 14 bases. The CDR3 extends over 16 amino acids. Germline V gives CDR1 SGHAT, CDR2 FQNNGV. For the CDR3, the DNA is TGTGCCAGCAGCTTAGATCCCAAAGTGCCTACCTACGAGCAGTACTTC. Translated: CASSLDPKVPTYEQYF.

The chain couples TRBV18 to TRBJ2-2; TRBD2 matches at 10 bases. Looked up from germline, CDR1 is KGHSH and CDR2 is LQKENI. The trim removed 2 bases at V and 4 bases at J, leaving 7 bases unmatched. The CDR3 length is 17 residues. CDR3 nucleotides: TGTGCCAGCTCACCAGACTCTAGCGGGAGACCCACCGGGGAGCTGTTTTTT. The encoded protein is CASSPDSSGRPTGELFF.

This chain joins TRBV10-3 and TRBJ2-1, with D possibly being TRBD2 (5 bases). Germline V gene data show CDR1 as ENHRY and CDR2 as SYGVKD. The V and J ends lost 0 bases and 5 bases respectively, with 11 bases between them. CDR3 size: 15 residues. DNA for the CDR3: TGTGCCATCAGTGAGTCGACCCTAGCCAACAATGAGCAGTTCTTC. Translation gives CAISESTLANNEQFF.